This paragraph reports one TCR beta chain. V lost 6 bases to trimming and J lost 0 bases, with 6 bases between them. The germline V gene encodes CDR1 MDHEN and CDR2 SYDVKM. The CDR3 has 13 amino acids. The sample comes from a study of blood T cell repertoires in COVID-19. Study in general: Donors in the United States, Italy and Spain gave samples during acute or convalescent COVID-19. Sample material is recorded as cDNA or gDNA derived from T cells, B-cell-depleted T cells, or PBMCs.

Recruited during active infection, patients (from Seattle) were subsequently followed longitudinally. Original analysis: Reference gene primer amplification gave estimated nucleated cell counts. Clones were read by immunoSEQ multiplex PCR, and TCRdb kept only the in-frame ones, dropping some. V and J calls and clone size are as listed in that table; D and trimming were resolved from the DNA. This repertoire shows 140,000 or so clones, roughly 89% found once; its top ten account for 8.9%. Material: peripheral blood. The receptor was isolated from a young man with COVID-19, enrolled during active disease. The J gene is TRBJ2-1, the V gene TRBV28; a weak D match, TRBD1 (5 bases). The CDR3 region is CASRDTSYNEQFF. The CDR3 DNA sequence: TGTGCCAGCAGGGACACCTCCTACAATGAGCAGTTCTTC. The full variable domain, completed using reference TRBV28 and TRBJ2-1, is DVKVTQSSRYLVKRTGEKVFLECVQDMDHENMFWYRQDPGLGLRLIYFSYDVKMKEKGDIPEGYSVSREKKERFSLILESASTNQTSMYLCASRDTSYNEQFFGPGTRLTVL.